Sequencing of this T cell receptor beta chain was carried out in a study of regulatory T cells in long-lasting Graves disease. Notes on the study in general: Persistent patients had more shared public clonotypes (fewer than 3,000) than new patients (966).

Concerning this clonotype itself: As yet, its antigen is unknown.

V was cut by 1 base and J by 1 base, with 10 bases left in between. Looked up from germline, CDR1 is DFQATT and CDR2 is SNEGSKA (reference sequence). This CDR3 contains 14 residues. Time point reported: persistent/refractory GD, antithyroid drugs over 5 years with positive TRAb. With RNA extracted from PBMCs as input, the TCR library was made. Libraries of TCR beta came from iRepertoire HTBI primers plus Arm-PCR of CDR3 regions. TCRdb re-called the multiplex PCR reads with MiXCR, one entry per CDR3 protein. The sample comprises 650,000 to 850,000 distinct CDR3 sequences, about 32% of which are singletons, and roughly 46% rests with the top ten.

The sample here was peripheral blood mononuclear cells (PBMCs), taken when the disease was refractory, from a patient treated with antithyroid drugs. The source is a female donor with Graves disease. The gene calls are TRBV20-1 and TRBJ1-1; D may be TRBD1 (6 bases). In nucleotides, the CDR3 is TGCAGTGCTAGAGCCAGGGGACCGAACACTGAAGCTTTCTTT. It yields the protein CSARARGPNTEAFF.